The source of this T cell receptor (beta chain) is a study of regulatory T cells in long-lasting Graves disease. Library construction for TCR beta used iRepertoire HTBI primers and Arm-PCR of CDR3 regions. From the multiplex PCR reads, TCRdb called clonotypes with MiXCR, one entry per CDR3 protein. The top ten clones hold about 32% of a sample with under 400,000 distinct CDR3 sequences, over 15% of them seen once. This clonotype was picked up a small number of times. The germline gives CDR1 SGHVS, CDR2 FNYEAQ. The V and J ends lost 5 bases and 1 base, in that order; junction bases with no gene match: 12. The CDR3 extends over 17 amino acids. Time point indicated: newly diagnosed GD, antithyroid drugs for less than 3 months. RNA extracted from PBMCs served as the sequencing template. These sequences were also reported in another study, on T cells in Graves' hyperthyroidism and ophthalmopathy. In that study: Exclusions: uncontrolled infection, other autoimmune disease, pregnancy, lactation.

V is TRBV7-6 and J is TRBJ2-5; 8 bases map to TRBD1. The sequence was collected from a man in his forties or fifties with Graves disease. The sample consisted of peripheral blood mononuclear cells (PBMCs), taken at new diagnosis, from a patient treated with antithyroid drugs. This chain's CDR3 is CASSRSDRAVFQETQYF. In nucleotides, the CDR3 is TGTGCCAGCAGCCGTTCGGACAGGGCGGTATTCCAAGAGACCCAGTACTTC.